This TCR beta chain was recovered during a study of technical replicates of blood from a handful of donors. Trimming cost V 1 base and J 5 bases, with 14 bases left between them. CDR1 MGHRA and CDR2 YSYEKL come from the germline V gene. This CDR3 spans 15 amino acids. Clones were read by immunoSEQ multiplex PCR, and TCRdb kept only the in-frame ones, dropping some. The data contain approximately 90,000 clones, about 95% of them singletons. The source of this sequence is a human donor in good health. The gene calls are TRBV4-1 and TRBJ1-1, with D perhaps TRBD1 (5 bases). The sample comprised T cells isolated from PBMCs. CDR3 coding DNA: TGCGCCAGCAGCCAAGTCGGATGGGGGGATACTGAAGCTTTCTTT. This codes for CASSQVGWGDTEAFF.